This T cell receptor beta chain was sequenced in a study of human T cells and chemical hapten exposure. Study-wide results and caveats: DPC sensitization produced no change in TCRs with frequency above 1 in 1000.

TCRdb re-called the 5' RACE reads with MiXCR, one entry per CDR3 protein. Of approximately 110,000 distinct CDR3 sequences listed, around 20% are singletons. Trimming took 7 bases from V and 5 from J, leaving 18 bases between them. Germline V CDR1 and CDR2: SQVTM, ANQGSEA. The length of the CDR3 is 14 residues. This clonotype has a handful of counts. No antigen is known for it. Whole blood that had not been fractionated was the source of extracted total RNA. This TCR came from a human donor in good health. The chain has TRBV29-1 and TRBJ2-1; D is perhaps TRBD2 (6 bases). Written as DNA, the CDR3 is TGCAGCGCACCTGGAGGGCTAGCGCACAATGAGCAGTTCTTC. It translates to CSAPGGLAHNEQFF.